Following are 9 T cell receptor beta chains from one sample sequenced in a study of blood T cell repertoires in COVID-19. TCRdb keeps only in-frame clones here, not all; method: immunoSEQ multiplex PCR. The data show some 500,000 clones, roughly 90% seen once. The sample taken for sequencing was PBMCs or T cells enriched from blood (not recorded which). These receptors were obtained from a woman aged 35 to 49 who had recovered from COVID-19.

This chain links TRBV7-8 with TRBJ1-5; D is ambiguous. Germline CDR1 SGHVS, CDR2 FQNEAQ. V was cut by 1 base and J by 7 bases, with 8 bases left in between. The CDR3 has 13 residues. The CDR3 region is CASSLDRGQPQHF. The DNA for the CDR3 is TGTGCCAGCAGCTTAGACCGTGGCCAGCCCCAGCATTTT.

Only one count was recorded for this clone. The rearrangement links TRBV19 to TRBJ2-7; 10 bases are a match to TRBD1. Trimming removed 4 bases from V and 5 bases from J; junction bases left unmatched: 11. The CDR3 has 16 amino acids. Germline CDR1 is LNHDA and CDR2 is SQIVND (reference sequence). CDR3 in DNA: TGTGCCAGTAGTAAATGGGCGGGACAGGGGAAACACGAGCAGTACTTC. This gives the protein CASSKWAGQGKHEQYF. The full variable domain, with the rest looked up from reference TRBV19 and TRBJ2-7, is DGGITQSPKYLFRKEGQNVTLSCEQNLNHDAMYWYRQDPGQGLRLIYYSQIVNDFQKGDIAEGYSVSREKKESFPLTVTSAQKNPTAFYLCASSKWAGQGKHEQYFGPGTRLTVT.

CDR3 sequence: CASSPLAGGGELFF. Here the CDR3 DNA reads TGTGCCAGTAGTCCTCTAGCGGGAGGAGGGGAGCTGTTTTTT. This rearrangement joins TRBV19 to TRBJ2-2; 11 bases are shared with TRBD2. Germline V lookup: CDR1 LNHDA, CDR2 SQIVND (reference sequence). This CDR3 has 14 amino acids. V dropped 5 bases and J dropped 8; count of bases not matched to a gene: 4.

This clone was picked up one time. The chain joins TRBV7-9 to TRBJ2-7, with D unclear. V was trimmed by 3 bases and J by 0 bases, leaving 6 bases between them. CDR1 is SEHNR, CDR2 FQNEAQ, per germline (reference sequence). This CDR3 is 13 amino acids long. The CDR3 sequence is CASSLQVSYEQYF. CDR3 bases: TGTGCCAGCAGCTTGCAGGTCTCCTACGAGCAGTACTTC.

V is TRBV27 and J is TRBJ2-7; TRBD2 matches 14 bases. Germline CDR1 reads MNHEY; CDR2 reads SMNVEV (reference sequence). The CDR3 runs to 16 residues. V lost 11 bases to trimming and J lost 1 base; unmatched junction nucleotides: 10. CDR3 sequence reads: CASSGTSGSFSYEQYF. The DNA of the CDR3 is TGTGCCTCATCCGGGACTAGCGGGAGTTTTTCCTACGAGCAGTACTTC.

This chain joins TRBV6-1 and TRBJ1-6, with D uncertain. V lost 1 base, J lost 10 bases, and 14 bases lay in between. The germline V gene has CDR1 MNHNS and CDR2 SASEGT. The CDR3 is 15 residues long. For the CDR3, the DNA is TGTGCCAGCAGTGAAGGGGTCGGGGAGAGATCACCCCTCCACTTT. This encodes CASSEGVGERSPLHF.

This rearrangement joins TRBV24-1 to TRBJ2-5, with a tentative D call TRBD2 (6 bases). Germline V CDR1 and CDR2: KGHDR, SFDVKD. V lost 3 bases and J lost 5, with 18 bases in between. This CDR3 has 16 amino acids. The CDR3 nucleotides are TGTGCCACCAGTGATGCGGGGTCTGTGGGTTGGGAGACCCAGTACTTC. Its protein product is CATSDAGSVGWETQYF.

The chain has TRBV12-5 and TRBJ1-6; TRBD1 agrees at 9 bases. V shed 6 bases, J shed 7 bases, and the junction held 4 bases outside the gene matches. This CDR3 is 14 amino acids long. CDR1 and CDR2 from the germline V gene are LGHNT and FRNRAP. Here the CDR3 reads CASGSQGANSPLHF. The DNA for the CDR3 is TGTGCTAGTGGGTCACAGGGGGCGAATTCACCCCTCCACTTT.

In this sample, this clone turned up a few times. The rearrangement uses TRBV11-2 and TRBJ1-5; TRBD1 aligns across 9 bases. CDR1 and CDR2 from the germline V gene are SGHAT and FQNNGV. The ends lost 3 bases at V and 4 bases at J; junction bases unmatched: 4. This CDR3 comprises 15 residues. DNA for the CDR3: TGTGCCAGCAGCTTTGGACAGGGGCTTAATCAGCCCCAGCATTTT. Translated, it gives CASSFGQGLNQPQHF.